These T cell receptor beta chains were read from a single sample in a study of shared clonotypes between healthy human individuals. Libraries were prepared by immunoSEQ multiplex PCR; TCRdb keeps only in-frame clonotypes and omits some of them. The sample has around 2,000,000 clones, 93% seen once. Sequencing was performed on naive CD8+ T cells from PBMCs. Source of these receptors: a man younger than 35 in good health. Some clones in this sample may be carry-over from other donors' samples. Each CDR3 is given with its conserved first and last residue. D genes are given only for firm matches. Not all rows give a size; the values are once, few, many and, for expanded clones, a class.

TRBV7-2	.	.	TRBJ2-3	CASSLFPDTQYF	TGTGCCAGCAGCTTATTTCCAGATACGCAGTATTTT
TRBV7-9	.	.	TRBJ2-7	CASSFKAELPSSYEQYF	TGTGCCAGCAGCTTTAAAGCGGAGCTCCCGAGCTCCTACGAGCAGTACTTC
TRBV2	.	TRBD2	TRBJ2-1	CATSVGAGVSNEQFF	TGTGCCACCTCCGTTGGGGCGGGAGTGTCGAATGAGCAGTTCTTC
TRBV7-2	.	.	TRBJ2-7	CASSLRGGEQYF	TGTGCCAGCAGCTTACGGGGTGGGGAGCAGTACTTC
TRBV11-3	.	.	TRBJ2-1	CASSLRHVGEQFF	TGTGCCAGCAGCTTAAGACATGTTGGTGAGCAGTTCTTC
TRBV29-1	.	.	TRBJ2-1	CSVDLTVYNEQFF	TGCAGCGTTGATTTAACGGTATACAATGAGCAGTTCTTC
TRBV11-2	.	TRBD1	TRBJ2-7	CASSLVGGWGEQYF	TGTGCCAGCAGCTTAGTAGGGGGCTGGGGCGAGCAGTACTTC
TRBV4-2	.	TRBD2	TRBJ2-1	CASSQGMGLDYNEQFF	TGTGCCAGCAGCCAAGGAATGGGACTAGATTACAATGAGCAGTTCTTC
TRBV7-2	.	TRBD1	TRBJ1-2	CASSLWTGFGYTF	TGTGCCAGCAGCTTATGGACAGGGTTTGGCTACACCTTC
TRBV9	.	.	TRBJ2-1	CASSAKTGPYNEQFF	TGTGCCAGCAGCGCCAAGACAGGTCCCTACAATGAGCAGTTCTTC
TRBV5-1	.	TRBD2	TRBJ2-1	CASSKLAGTGDEQFF	TGCGCCAGCAGCAAACTAGCGGGAACCGGAGATGAGCAGTTCTTC
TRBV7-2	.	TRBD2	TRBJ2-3	CASSHVLAGAADTQYF	TGTGCCAGCAGCCACGTACTAGCGGGAGCGGCAGATACGCAGTATTTT
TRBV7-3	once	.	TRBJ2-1	CASSLSLFNEQFF	TGTGCCAGCAGCTTATCACTATTCAATGAGCAGTTCTTC
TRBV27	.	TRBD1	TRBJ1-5	CASSFTGAGQPQHF	TGTGCCAGCAGTTTTACAGGGGCCGGACAGCCCCAGCATTTT
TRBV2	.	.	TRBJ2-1	CASSVGELPYNEQFF	TGTGCCAGCAGTGTAGGGGAGCTCCCCTACAATGAGCAGTTCTTC
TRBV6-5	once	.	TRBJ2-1	CASSFRGNEQFF	TGTGCCAGCAGTTTCAGGGGCAATGAGCAGTTCTTC
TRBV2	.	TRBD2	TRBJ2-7	CASSAGGRYEQYF	TGTGCCAGCAGCGCGGGAGGCCGCTACGAGCAGTACTTC
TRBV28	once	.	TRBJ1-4	CASSPLLGEKLFF	TGTGCCAGCAGTCCCCTCTTAGGAGAAAAACTGTTTTTT
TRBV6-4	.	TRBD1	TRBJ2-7	CASSPTGTGGYEQYF	TGTGCCAGCAGTCCTACCGGGACAGGGGGTTACGAGCAGTACTTC
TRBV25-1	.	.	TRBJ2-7	CASSEGTEAYEQYF	TGTGCCAGCAGTGAGGGGACGGAGGCCTACGAGCAGTACTTC
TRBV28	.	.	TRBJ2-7	CASSFSGTAYEQYF	TGTGCCAGCAGTTTCAGCGGGACAGCCTACGAGCAGTACTTC
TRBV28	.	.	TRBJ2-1	CASSFSGYNEQFF	TGTGCCAGCAGTTTCTCGGGTTACAATGAGCAGTTCTTC
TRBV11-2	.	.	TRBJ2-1	CASSFDGAREQFF	TGTGCCAGCAGCTTCGATGGGGCTCGCGAGCAGTTCTTC
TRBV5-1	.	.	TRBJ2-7	CASSLGDNSYEQYF	TGCGCCAGCAGCTTGGGGGACAACTCCTACGAGCAGTACTTC
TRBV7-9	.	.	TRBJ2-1	CASSLPNEQFF	TGTGCCAGCAGCTTGCCCAATGAGCAGTTCTTC
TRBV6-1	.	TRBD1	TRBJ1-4	CASSERQGIVSEKLFF	TGTGCCAGCAGTGAGAGACAGGGGATAGTGAGTGAAAAACTGTTTTTT
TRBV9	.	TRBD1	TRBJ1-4	CASSEGTGGNEKLFF	TGTGCCAGCAGCGAAGGGACAGGAGGTAATGAAAAACTGTTTTTT
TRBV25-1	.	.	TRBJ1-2	CASRGEYGYTF	TGTGCCAGCAGGGGTGAATATGGCTACACCTTC
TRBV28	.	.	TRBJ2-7	CASTAGQILPYEQYF	TGTGCCAGCACCGCAGGACAGATTTTGCCCTACGAGCAGTACTTC
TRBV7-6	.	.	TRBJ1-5	CASSPHDMRARGNQPQHF	TGTGCCAGCAGCCCTCACGACATGAGGGCTCGGGGCAATCAGCCCCAGCATTTT
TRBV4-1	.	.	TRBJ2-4	CASSQDRGVGIQYF	TGCGCCAGCAGCCAGGACAGAGGGGTGGGCATTCAGTACTTC
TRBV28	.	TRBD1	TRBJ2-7	CASGGQGTYEQYF	TGTGCCAGCGGTGGACAGGGGACCTACGAGCAGTACTTC
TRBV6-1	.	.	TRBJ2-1	CASSWTESSYNEQFF	TGTGCCAGCAGTTGGACCGAGAGCTCCTACAATGAGCAGTTCTTC
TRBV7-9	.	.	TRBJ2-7	CASSFPGPSGEQYF	TGTGCCAGCAGCTTCCCCGGGCCGTCTGGCGAGCAGTACTTC
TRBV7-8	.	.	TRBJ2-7	CASSYADGYYEQYF	TGTGCCAGCAGCTATGCGGACGGCTACTACGAGCAGTACTTC
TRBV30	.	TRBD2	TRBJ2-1	CAWSEAGGPNEQFF	TGTGCCTGGAGTGAAGCGGGAGGGCCCAATGAGCAGTTCTTC
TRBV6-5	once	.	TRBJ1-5	CASSYSIGDQPQHF	TGTGCCAGCAGTTACTCGATAGGAGACCAGCCCCAGCATTTT
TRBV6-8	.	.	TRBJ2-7	CASPGLVVDEQYF	TGTGCCAGCCCCGGACTCGTGGTCGACGAGCAGTACTTC
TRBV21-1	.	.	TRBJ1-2	CASSKDSGLFGYTF	TGTGCCAGCAGCAAAGATTCGGGCCTTTTTGGCTACACCTTC
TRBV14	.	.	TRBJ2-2	CASSFPVGRSTGELFF	TGTGCCAGCAGCTTTCCGGTGGGGAGGAGCACCGGGGAGCTGTTTTTT
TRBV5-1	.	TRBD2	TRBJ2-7	CASSLFSGSSYEQYF	TGCGCCAGCAGCTTGTTTAGCGGGAGCTCCTACGAGCAGTACTTC
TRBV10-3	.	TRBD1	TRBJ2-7	CAISESVGDRVYEQYF	TGTGCCATCAGTGAGTCGGTTGGTGACAGGGTTTACGAGCAGTACTTC
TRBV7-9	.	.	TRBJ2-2	CASSLKGSNTGELFF	TGTGCCAGCAGCTTAAAAGGGTCCAACACCGGGGAGCTGTTTTTT
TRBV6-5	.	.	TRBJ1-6	CASSWSADSPLHF	TGTGCCAGCAGTTGGTCAGCGGATTCACCCCTCCACTTT
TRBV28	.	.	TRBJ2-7	CASRLRIGPFYEQYF	TGTGCCAGCAGACTACGGATAGGACCGTTCTACGAGCAGTACTTC
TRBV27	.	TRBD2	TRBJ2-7	CASGGGISYEQYF	TGTGCCAGCGGGGGAGGGATTTCCTACGAGCAGTACTTC
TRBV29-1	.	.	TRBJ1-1	CSVGGSTEAFF	TGCAGCGTAGGGGGGTCCACTGAAGCTTTCTTT
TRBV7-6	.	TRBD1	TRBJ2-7	CASSFTTGAFDSYEQYF	TGTGCCAGCAGCTTCACCACAGGGGCCTTTGACTCCTACGAGCAGTACTTC